A single sample gave rise to the 26 T cell receptor beta chains below, sequenced in a study of Graves' ophthalmopathy and Graves' hyperthyroidism. RNA transcripts served as template for amplifying TCR beta CDR3 sequences. The library came from an HTBI-primed first-round RT-PCR and a second-round multiplex PCR. TCRdb called the multiplex PCR reads again in MiXCR, with one record for every CDR3 protein. The sample carries about 620,000 distinct CDR3 sequences, 20% to 25% recorded once. Sequencing used peripheral blood. All receptors come from a woman aged 18-29 years with stable Graves' hyperthyroidism. Some clones in this sample may be carry-over from other donors' samples.

This clonotype has just a few counts. This rearrangement joins TRBV5-5 to TRBJ2-5; D not certain. Deletions cut 1 base from V and 5 bases from J, with 9 bases between. This CDR3 comprises 13 residues. Germline V gene sequence: CDR1 SGHKS, CDR2 YYEKEE (reference sequence). The CDR3 is CASSLFPPETQYF. The DNA for the CDR3 is TGTGCCAGCAGCTTGTTTCCTCCGGAGACCCAGTACTTC.

This clonotype was seen repeatedly, ten times or more. This sequence joins TRBV6-1 and TRBJ1-1; D is uncertain. V was trimmed by 7 bases and J by 1 base, leaving 10 bases between them. Germline CDR1 and CDR2: MNHNS and SASEGT. The CDR3 length is 13 residues. The CDR3 nucleotides are TGTGCCAGCACCTCACGATCGAACACTGAAGCTTTCTTT. It codes for CASTSRSNTEAFF.

This clonotype was recorded at least ten times. V gene TRBV6-2 or TRBV6-3 combines with J gene TRBJ1-1, with D uncertain. Trimming took off 11 bases at V and 4 bases at J, with 11 bases between the two ends. Germline V lookup: CDR1 MNHEY, CDR2 SVGEGT. The CDR3 is 11 amino acids. DNA of the CDR3: TGTGCCGGCAAAGAAGGCACTGAAGCTTTCTTT. It codes for CAGKEGTEAFF.

This clonotype occurred once. The V gene is TRBV29-1, the J gene TRBJ1-1; D is unresolved. Germline CDR1 reads SQVTM; CDR2 reads ANQGSEA. This CDR3 contains 12 residues. Trimming pared 1 base from V and 4 bases from J, leaving 7 bases between. This CDR3 is CSVEGLSTEAFF. CDR3 sequence (DNA): TGCAGCGTTGAAGGTCTTAGCACTGAAGCTTTCTTT.

At least ten counts were recorded for this clonotype. The chain is built from TRBV6-2 or TRBV6-3 and TRBJ2-5, with 8 bases that match TRBD2. Per germline, CDR1 MNHEY and CDR2 SVGEGT. This CDR3 contains 13 residues. V shed 5 bases, J shed 14 bases, and the junction held 13 bases outside the gene matches. As DNA, the CDR3 is TGTGCCAGCAGTCGACCGGTAGCGGGAAGGAGATACTTC. It encodes CASSRPVAGRRYF.

Many counts were recorded for this clonotype. V gene TRBV28 combines with J gene TRBJ2-7, with 7 bases aligning to TRBD2. CDR1 and CDR2 (germline): MDHEN, SYDVKM. J gave up 3 bases and V 6 bases, and 5 bases lay outside the gene matches. CDR3 length: 13 amino acids. The CDR3 bases are TGTGCCAGCAGACGGAGCGGGATCTACGAGCAGTACTTC. This encodes CASRRSGIYEQYF.

Ten or more counts support this clonotype. The chain couples TRBV24-1 to TRBJ2-2; D is undetermined. The CDR3 is 16 residues long. Looked up from germline, CDR1 is KGHDR and CDR2 is SFDVKD. V was clipped by 3 bases and J by 4 bases, with 14 bases between them. The CDR3 protein is CATSDGQVVGTGELFF. CDR3 bases: TGTGCCACCAGTGATGGCCAGGTCGTTGGCACCGGGGAGCTGTTTTTT.

This clonotype was recorded many times. The V call is TRBV5-1, the J call TRBJ1-2; no definite D call. V dropped 4 bases and J dropped 2 bases, with 9 bases sitting between them. The CDR3 length is 13 residues. Germline V gene lookup returns CDR1 SGHRS and CDR2 YFSETQ. CDR3: CASSPDGNYGYTF. Written as DNA, the CDR3 is TGCGCCAGCAGCCCGGACGGAAACTATGGCTACACCTTC.

V usage is TRBV27 and J usage is TRBJ2-7, with 11 bases aligning to TRBD1. Trimming at V came to 5 bases and at J to 5 bases, leaving 11 bases not matched to a gene. The germline V gene encodes CDR1 MNHEY and CDR2 SMNVEV (reference sequence). The length of the CDR3 is 16 residues. The CDR3: CASSVTGQGALHEQYF. The DNA of the CDR3 is TGTGCCAGCAGTGTCACCGGACAGGGGGCGTTACACGAGCAGTACTTC.

This clonotype was recorded many times. The chain is built from TRBV20-1 and TRBJ2-2; no firm D call. V lost 6 bases to trimming and J lost 2 bases, with 10 bases between them. The CDR3 consists of 13 residues. Germline CDR1 is DFQATT and CDR2 is SNEGSKA (reference sequence). The CDR3 here is CSASPTNTGELFF. CDR3 in DNA: TGCAGTGCGAGCCCCACTAACACCGGGGAGCTGTTTTTT.

This clonotype was observed a few times. This chain links TRBV2 with TRBJ1-1, with D unresolved. The CDR3 length is 11 residues. Germline assignment: CDR1 SNHLY and CDR2 FYNNEI. With 4 bases removed from V and 8 bases from J, the gap between germline ends came to 8 bases. The CDR3 is CASSVKSEAFF. The CDR3 nucleotides read TGTGCCAGCAGTGTTAAAAGCGAAGCTTTCTTT.

This clonotype was recorded at least ten times. This sequence joins TRBV7-2 and TRBJ2-7; 7 nucleotides align to TRBD1. The CDR3 runs 14 residues. V shed 4 bases, J shed 4 bases, and the junction held 7 bases outside the gene matches. Germline CDR1 and CDR2: SGHTA and FQGNSA. The CDR3 nucleotides read TGTGCCAGCAGCTCCGACAGGGTTGCGTACGAGCAGTACTTC. Protein product: CASSSDRVAYEQYF.

V usage is TRBV29-1 and J usage is TRBJ1-5; 7 bases are a match to TRBD1. Germline V gene lookup returns CDR1 SQVTM and CDR2 ANQGSEA. V shed 5 bases, J shed 1 base, and the junction held 8 bases outside the gene matches. CDR3 length: 15 residues. The CDR3, as DNA: TGCAGCGTTTCCGGGACAGTCGGAAGCAATCAGCCCCAGCATTTT. Protein sequence: CSVSGTVGSNQPQHF.

Ten or more counts support this clonotype. The chain links TRBV7-2 to TRBJ2-5, with D perhaps matching TRBD1 (5 bases). Germline assignment: CDR1 SGHTA and CDR2 FQGNSA. The ends were cut back, 6 bases at V and 1 base at J, with 15 bases in the middle. This CDR3 is 15 amino acids long. The CDR3 bases are TGTGCCAGCAGTTTCGGACACGGACCCCAAGAGACCCAGTACTTC. Residues: CASSFGHGPQETQYF.

This clonotype was seen more than once but under ten times. Since a much larger clone is just one base distant, this may be a read error. It is likely a read error, because the conserved phenylalanine at the end of the CDR3 is missing. V and J are TRBV5-1 and TRBJ1-2, with 7 bases aligning to TRBD1. The V segment lost 0 bases and the J segment 4 bases; nucleotides outside the gene matches: 3. The CDR3 is 14 residues long. Germline CDR1 reads SGHRS; CDR2 reads YFSETQ. The CDR3 spells CASSLDRGIYGYTY. The DNA for the CDR3 is TGCGCCAGCAGCTTGGACAGGGGCATCTATGGCTACACCTAC.

This clonotype was recorded many times. This chain links TRBV5-1 with TRBJ1-1; D uncertain. This CDR3 has 14 residues. CDR1 and CDR2 (germline): SGHRS, YFSETQ. V was pared by 4 bases and J by 6 bases, with 16 bases between. CDR3 protein: CASSLDGSGAEAFF. The CDR3 nucleotides are TGCGCCAGCAGCCTCGACGGATCTGGGGCTGAAGCTTTCTTT.

The table lists this clonotype with many counts. The chain couples TRBV7-8 to TRBJ2-2, with TRBD1 matching 12 bases. J was trimmed by 9 bases and V by 4 bases; bases with no gene match: 9. CDR1 and CDR2 (germline): SGHVS, FQNEAQ. CDR3 length: 16 amino acids. DNA for the CDR3: TGTGCCAGCAGCTCCGCCACCGGGACAGGGGGCCGGGAGCTGTTTTTT. It yields the protein CASSSATGTGGRELFF.

This clonotype was seen repeatedly, ten times or more. V and J are TRBV2 and TRBJ2-7; 7 bases line up with TRBD2. There are 14 residues in the CDR3. Per germline, CDR1 SNHLY and CDR2 FYNNEI. Trimming at V came to 8 bases and at J to 9 bases, leaving 16 bases not matched to a gene. The CDR3 DNA follows: TGTGCCAGCGATCCCAGCGGGAAAACAGCGGGGCAGTACTTC. Its protein product is CASDPSGKTAGQYF.

The chain carries TRBV6-2 or TRBV6-3 and TRBJ1-2; tentative D call: TRBD1 (5 bases). V was shortened by 0 bases and J by 4 bases, with 12 bases between the two germline ends. The germline V gene encodes CDR1 MNHEY and CDR2 SVGEGT. The CDR3 has 15 residues. CDR3 sequence: CASSYSPDSSYGYTF. In DNA, the CDR3 is TGTGCCAGCAGTTACTCCCCCGACAGCAGCTATGGCTACACCTTC.

This clonotype appeared many times. The chain combines TRBV7-8 with TRBJ2-7, with D perhaps TRBD1 (6 bases). Trimming cost V 5 bases and J 3 bases, with 11 bases left between them. Germline values: CDR1 SGHVS, CDR2 FQNEAQ. This CDR3 contains 13 residues. In DNA, the CDR3 is TGTGCCAGCAGCCTTAGACAGGACTACGAGCAGTACTTC. As protein: CASSLRQDYEQYF. The whole variable domain, remainder taken from reference TRBV7-8 and TRBJ2-7, is GAGVSQSPRYKVAKRGQDVALRCDPISGHVSLFWYQQALGQGPEFLTYFQNEAQLDKSGLPSDRFFAERPEGSVSTLKIQRTQQEDSAVYLCASSLRQDYEQYFGPGTRLTVT.

This clonotype occurred many times. The J gene is TRBJ2-5, the V gene TRBV9, with 8 bases aligning to TRBD1. This CDR3 is built from 15 residues. Germline trimming cut 0 bases from V and 4 bases from J; bases unmatched to any gene: 5. Looked up from germline, CDR1 is SGDLS and CDR2 is YYNGEE. The CDR3 nucleotides read TGTGCCAGCAGCGTAGGGGGACAGGCAAGAGAGACCCAGTACTTC. This codes for CASSVGGQARETQYF.

The chain is built from TRBV5-1 and TRBJ2-7; possible D gene TRBD2, 5 bases. CDR3 length equals 14 residues. V gave up 0 bases and J gave up 6 bases, with 13 bases separating them. From germline, CDR1 is SGHRS and CDR2 YFSETQ. The chain's CDR3 is CASSLGRSRGEQYF. The CDR3 DNA follows: TGCGCCAGCAGCTTGGGTCGAAGCCGGGGCGAGCAGTACTTC.

V and J are TRBV15 and TRBJ2-5; 7 positions agree with TRBD1. The V segment lost 2 bases and the J segment 2 bases; nucleotides outside the gene matches: 5. The CDR3 has 15 amino acids. Per the germline V gene, CDR1 is LNHNV and CDR2 is YYDKDF (reference sequence). In DNA, the CDR3 is TGTGCCACCAGCAGAAACGGACAGGCACAAGAGACCCAGTACTTC. It is translated as CATSRNGQAQETQYF.

This clonotype appeared many times. The CDR3 sequence: CASSVPGQSYEQYF. In DNA, the CDR3 is TGTGCCAGCAGCGTCCCGGGACAGTCCTACGAGCAGTACTTC. The chain couples TRBV7-2 to TRBJ2-7; 7 bases map to TRBD1. The length of the CDR3 is 14 residues. The V and J ends lost 5 bases and 1 base, in that order; junction bases with no gene match: 5. From germline, CDR1 is SGHTA and CDR2 FQGNSA.

The sample holds many counts of this clonotype. J is TRBJ1-2 and V is TRBV11-2; TRBD1 is a possible D gene (5 bases). This CDR3 comprises 13 residues. V was shortened by 5 bases and J by 7 bases, with 14 bases between the two germline ends. CDR1 and CDR2 (germline): SGHAT, FQNNGV. CDR3 region: CASSPNSGGGYTF. CDR3 DNA: TGTGCCAGCAGCCCAAACTCCGGGGGTGGCTACACCTTC. Based on the CDR3 plus reference TRBV11-2 and TRBJ1-2, the full variable domain is EAGVAQSPRYKIIEKRQSVAFWCNPISGHATLYWYQQILGQGPKLLIQFQNNGVVDDSQLPKDRFSAERLKGVDSTLKIQPAKLEDSAVYLCASSPNSGGGYTFGSGTRLTVV.

This clonotype turned up a few times. This could be a read error, since a much larger clone is one nucleotide away. The chain uses TRBV2 and TRBJ2-7, with D tentatively TRBD1 (5 bases). Germline V lookup: CDR1 SNHLY, CDR2 FYNNEI. This CDR3 is built from 11 residues. Trimming shortened V by 9 bases and J by 6 bases, and 12 bases separated the two germline ends. DNA for the CDR3: TGTGCCAGTCGACAGAACTTCGAGCAGTACTTC. Its protein product is CASRQNFEQYF.